This T cell receptor beta chain appears in the sequencing data of a study of CD8+CD57+ T cells in acquired aplastic anemia. As concerns this clonotype: Its antigen remains unknown. A junction boundary mismatches the germline segment, possibly from a read error.

Genomic DNA constituted the template upon which TCR beta VDJ and CDR3 profiling was performed. TCRdb fed the reads into MiXCR, producing one record per CDR3 protein. The sample has 180,000 or so distinct CDR3 sequences; 46% are singletons. Whole-study results and caveats: Patients shared approximately 30 CD8+ CDR3 sequences with controls.

Per germline, CDR1 ENHRY and CDR2 SYGVKD. This CDR3 is built from 15 residues. The chain carries TRBV10-3 and TRBJ2-7; a possible D gene is TRBD1 (6 bases). Sequencing was performed on sorted CD4+, CD8+, or CD8+CD57+ T cells (not recorded which) from PBMCs. The sequence was obtained from a human donor in good health. CDR3 protein: CASSLQGEVVYEQYF. In nucleotides, the CDR3 is TGTGCCAGCAGTTTACAGGGTGAGGTTGTCTACGAGCAGTACTTC.